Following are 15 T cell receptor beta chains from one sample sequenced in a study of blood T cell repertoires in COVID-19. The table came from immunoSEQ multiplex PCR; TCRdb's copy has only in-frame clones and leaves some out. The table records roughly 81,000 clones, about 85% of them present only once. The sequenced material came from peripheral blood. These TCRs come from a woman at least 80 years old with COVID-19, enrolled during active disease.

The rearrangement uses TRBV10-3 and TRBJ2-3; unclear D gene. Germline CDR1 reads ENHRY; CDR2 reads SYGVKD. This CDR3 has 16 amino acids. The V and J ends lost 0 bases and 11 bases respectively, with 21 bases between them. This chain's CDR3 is CAISESKASITVGQYF. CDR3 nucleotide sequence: TGTGCCATCAGTGAGTCGAAGGCCAGTATAACAGTGGGGCAGTATTTT.

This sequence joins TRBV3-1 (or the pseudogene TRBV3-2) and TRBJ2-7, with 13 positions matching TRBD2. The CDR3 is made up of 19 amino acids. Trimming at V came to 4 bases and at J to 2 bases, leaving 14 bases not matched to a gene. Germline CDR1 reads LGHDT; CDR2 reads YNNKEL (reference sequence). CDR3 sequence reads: CASSPDAGLAGRAPYEQYF. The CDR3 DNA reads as TGTGCCAGCAGCCCCGATGCGGGACTAGCGGGACGAGCTCCCTACGAGCAGTACTTC.

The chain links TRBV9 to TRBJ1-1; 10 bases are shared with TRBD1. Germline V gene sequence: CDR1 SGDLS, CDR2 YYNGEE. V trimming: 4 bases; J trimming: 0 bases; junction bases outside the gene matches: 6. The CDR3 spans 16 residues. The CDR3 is CASSLGQGTMNTEAFF. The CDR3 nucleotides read TGTGCCAGCAGCCTGGGACAGGGGACCATGAACACTGAAGCTTTCTTT.

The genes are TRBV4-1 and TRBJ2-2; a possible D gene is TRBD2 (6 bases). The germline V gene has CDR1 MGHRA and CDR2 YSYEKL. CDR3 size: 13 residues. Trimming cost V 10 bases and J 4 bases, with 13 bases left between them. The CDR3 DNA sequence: TGCGCCACTCGGGAGCGGGCCACCGGGGAGCTGTTTTTT. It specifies CATRERATGELFF.

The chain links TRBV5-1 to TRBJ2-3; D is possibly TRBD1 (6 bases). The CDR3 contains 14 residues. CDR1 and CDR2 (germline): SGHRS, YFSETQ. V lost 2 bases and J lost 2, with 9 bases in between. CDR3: CASSLSGATDTQYF. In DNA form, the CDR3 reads TGCGCCAGCAGCTTATCAGGGGCCACAGATACGCAGTATTTT. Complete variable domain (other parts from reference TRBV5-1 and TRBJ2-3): KAGVTQTPRYLIKTRGQQVTLSCSPISGHRSVSWYQQTPGQGLQFLFEYFSETQRNKGNFPGRFSGRQFSNSRSEMNVSTLELGDSALYLCASSLSGATDTQYFGPGTRLTVL.

CDR3 in DNA: TGTGCCAGCAGTTCCGACAACAACGTCCTGACTTTC. This gives the protein CASSSDNNVLTF. The chain carries TRBV28 and TRBJ2-6, with no clear D. The CDR3 is made up of 12 amino acids. CDR1 and CDR2 from the germline V gene are MDHEN and SYDVKM. Deletions cut 4 bases from V and 9 bases from J, with 7 bases between.

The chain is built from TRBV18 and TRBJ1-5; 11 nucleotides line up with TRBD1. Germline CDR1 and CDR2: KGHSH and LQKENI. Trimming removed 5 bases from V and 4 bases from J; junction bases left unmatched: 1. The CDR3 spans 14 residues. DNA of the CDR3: TGTGCCAGCTCAGGGACAGGGGGGAATCAGCCCCAGCATTTT. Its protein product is CASSGTGGNQPQHF.

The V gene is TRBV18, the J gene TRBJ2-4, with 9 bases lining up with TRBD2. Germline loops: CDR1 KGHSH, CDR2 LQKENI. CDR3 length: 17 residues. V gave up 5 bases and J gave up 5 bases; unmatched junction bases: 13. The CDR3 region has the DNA TGTGCCAGCTCATCCTCGCCGGGACTAGCTTACGAAAACATTCAGTACTTC. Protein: CASSSSPGLAYENIQYF. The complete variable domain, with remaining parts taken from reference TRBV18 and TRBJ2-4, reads NAGVMQNPRHLVRRRGQEARLRCSPMKGHSHVYWYRQLPEEGLKFMVYLQKENIIDESGMPKERFSAEFPKEGPSILRIQQVVRGDSAAYFCASSSSPGLAYENIQYFGAGTRLSVL.

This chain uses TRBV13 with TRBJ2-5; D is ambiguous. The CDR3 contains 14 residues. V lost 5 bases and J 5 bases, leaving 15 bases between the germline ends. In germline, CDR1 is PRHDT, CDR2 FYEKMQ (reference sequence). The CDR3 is CASSPSWAPETQYF. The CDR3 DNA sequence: TGTGCCAGCAGCCCGTCCTGGGCCCCGGAGACCCAGTACTTC.

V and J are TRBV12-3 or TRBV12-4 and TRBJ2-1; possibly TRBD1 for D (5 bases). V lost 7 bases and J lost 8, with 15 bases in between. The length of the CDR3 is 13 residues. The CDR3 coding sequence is TGTGCCAGCAACCTTCATAGCAGGGATGAGCAGTTCTTC. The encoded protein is CASNLHSRDEQFF.

The CDR3 DNA reads as TGTGCCAGCACACAGGGGGTAGAGACCCAGTACTTC. It encodes CASTQGVETQYF. The genes are TRBV18 and TRBJ2-5; 8 bases are a match to TRBD1. The CDR3 spans 12 residues. Germline values: CDR1 KGHSH, CDR2 LQKENI. The junction had 3 bases not matched to a gene; V was cut back by 8 bases and J by 4 bases.

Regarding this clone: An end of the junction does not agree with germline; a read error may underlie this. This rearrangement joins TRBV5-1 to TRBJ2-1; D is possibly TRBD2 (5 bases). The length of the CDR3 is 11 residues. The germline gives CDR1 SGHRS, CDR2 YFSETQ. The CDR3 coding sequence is TGCGCCAGCAGCTTGGCTAGCCTCTGGATCTTC. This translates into CASSLASLWIF.

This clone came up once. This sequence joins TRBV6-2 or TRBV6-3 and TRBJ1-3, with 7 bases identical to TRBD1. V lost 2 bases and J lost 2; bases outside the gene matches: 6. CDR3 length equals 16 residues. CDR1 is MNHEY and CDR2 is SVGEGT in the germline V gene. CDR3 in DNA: TGTGCCAGCAGTTACCTACAGGGGAGGACTGGAAACACCATATATTTT. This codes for CASSYLQGRTGNTIYF.

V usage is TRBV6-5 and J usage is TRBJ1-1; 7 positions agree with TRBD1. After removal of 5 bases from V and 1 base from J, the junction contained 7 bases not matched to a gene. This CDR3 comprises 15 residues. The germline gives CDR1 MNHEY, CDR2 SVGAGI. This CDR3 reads CASSTKGTANTEAFF. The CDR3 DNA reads TGTGCCAGCAGTACCAAAGGGACAGCGAACACTGAAGCTTTCTTT.

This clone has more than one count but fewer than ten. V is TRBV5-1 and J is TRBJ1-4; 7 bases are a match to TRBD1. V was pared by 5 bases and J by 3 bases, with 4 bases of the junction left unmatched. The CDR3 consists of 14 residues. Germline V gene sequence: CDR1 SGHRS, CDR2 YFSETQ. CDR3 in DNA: TGCGCCAGCAGAGGGGGCGCGGCTAATGAAAAACTGTTTTTT. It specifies CASRGGAANEKLFF.